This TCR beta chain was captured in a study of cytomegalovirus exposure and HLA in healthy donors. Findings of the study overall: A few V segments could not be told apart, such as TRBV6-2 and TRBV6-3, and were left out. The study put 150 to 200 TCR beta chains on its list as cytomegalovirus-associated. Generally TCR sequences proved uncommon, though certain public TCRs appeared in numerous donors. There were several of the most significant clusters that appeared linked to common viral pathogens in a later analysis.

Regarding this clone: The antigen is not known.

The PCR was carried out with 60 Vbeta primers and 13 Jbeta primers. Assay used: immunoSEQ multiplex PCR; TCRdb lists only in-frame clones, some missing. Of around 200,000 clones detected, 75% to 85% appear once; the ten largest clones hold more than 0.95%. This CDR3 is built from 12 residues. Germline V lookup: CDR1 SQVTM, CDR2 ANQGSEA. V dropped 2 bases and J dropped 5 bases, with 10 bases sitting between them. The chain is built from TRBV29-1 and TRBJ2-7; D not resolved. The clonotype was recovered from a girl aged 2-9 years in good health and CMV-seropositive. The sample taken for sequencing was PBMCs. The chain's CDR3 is CSVELLPDEQYF. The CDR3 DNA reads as TGCAGCGTTGAACTACTACCGGACGAGCAGTACTTC.